The sequence of this T cell receptor beta chain was determined in a study of blood T cell repertoires in COVID-19. The CDR3 totals 15 residues. With 5 bases clipped from V and 3 bases from J, the junction kept 6 bases outside the gene matches. Germline assignment: CDR1 KGHSH and CDR2 LQKENI. Generated by immunoSEQ multiplex PCR, the TCRdb table keeps only in-frame clones and is missing some. This table has 200,000 to 250,000 clones, 75% to 95% appearing once. Recovery meant two consecutive negative NP/OP PCR tests, professional clearance, or resolved symptoms. This clonotype was sampled from a woman between 18 and 29 years old who had recovered from COVID-19. The chain is built from TRBV18 and TRBJ1-5, with 8 positions matching TRBD1. The source material was PBMCs or T cells enriched from blood (not recorded which). CDR3 sequence reads: CASSTGQGLNQPQHF. As DNA, the CDR3 is TGTGCCAGCTCAACCGGACAGGGCCTCAATCAGCCCCAGCATTTT.